The source of this TCR beta chain is a study of T cells after yellow fever vaccination. Study-wide context: Libraries from low-cell-number fractions were prepared with the SMART-Seq v4 Ultra Low Input RNA kit. Overall study findings and caveats: FACS-sorted repertoires could contain abundant clonotypes contaminating from the bulk population.

Making TCR cDNA involved 5'RACE template switching, which added UMIs and a universal primer site. TCRdb called the 5' RACE reads again in MiXCR, with one record for every CDR3 protein. The data show around 310,000 distinct CDR3 sequences, over 3.5% seen once. Trimming at V came to 1 base and at J to 4 bases, leaving 3 bases not matched to a gene. The CDR3 runs 14 residues. In germline, CDR1 is ENHRY, CDR2 SYGVKD. This clonotype occurred many times. Its antigen remains unknown. The sample in question was PBMCs, obtained 15 days after the yellow fever booster vaccination. The chain uses TRBV10-3 and TRBJ1-1; TRBD1 matches 7 bases. The sequence was collected from a young man who received the YFV17D yellow fever vaccine. The CDR3: CAISELEGATEAFF. The CDR3 DNA follows: TGTGCCATCAGTGAGTTAGAGGGGGCCACTGAAGCTTTCTTT.